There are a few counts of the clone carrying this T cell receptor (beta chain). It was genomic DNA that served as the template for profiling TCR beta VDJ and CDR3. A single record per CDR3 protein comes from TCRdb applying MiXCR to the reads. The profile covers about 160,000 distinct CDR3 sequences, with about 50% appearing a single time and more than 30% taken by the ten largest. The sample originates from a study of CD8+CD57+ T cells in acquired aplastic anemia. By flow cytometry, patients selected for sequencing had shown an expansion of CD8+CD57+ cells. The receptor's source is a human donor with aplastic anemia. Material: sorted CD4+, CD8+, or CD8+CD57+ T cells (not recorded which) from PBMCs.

CDR3 coding DNA: TGTGCCAGCAGCCCGTATCTACAGGGGAGGGGGGGGGAACTGTTTTTT. It yields the protein CASSPYLQGRGGELFF. The J gene is TRBJ1-4, the V gene TRBV10-3; the match to TRBD1 covers 7 bases. The germline V gene encodes CDR1 ENHRY and CDR2 SYGVKD. CDR3 length equals 16 residues. Unmatched junction bases numbered 23, after V lost 10 bases and J lost 12 bases.